Each of the 19 T cell receptor beta chains below was sequenced from the same sample in a study of Graves' ophthalmopathy and Graves' hyperthyroidism. RNA served as the template for amplifying TCR beta CDR3 regions. Scientists carried out first-round RT-PCR using HTBI primers and then a second-round multiplex PCR. A single record per CDR3 protein comes from TCRdb applying MiXCR to the multiplex PCR reads. The sample holds under 350,000 distinct CDR3 sequences; 17% are singletons and the top ten take around 12%. Sequencing used peripheral blood. These TCRs come from an adult man with Graves' ophthalmopathy.

This chain links TRBV20-1 with TRBJ1-2; 9 positions match TRBD1. Germline V gene sequence: CDR1 DFQATT, CDR2 SNEGSKA (reference sequence). The ends lost 0 bases at V and 5 bases at J; junction bases unmatched: 7. The CDR3 is 15 amino acids. The CDR3 DNA sequence: TGCAGTGCTAGAGAGGGGACAGGGTTTGGGTATGGCTACACCTTC. It encodes CSAREGTGFGYGYTF.

There are many counts of this clonotype. This sequence joins TRBV5-1 and TRBJ2-5; D gene unclear. This CDR3 is 16 amino acids long. Germline V gene sequence: CDR1 SGHRS, CDR2 YFSETQ. The V gene lost 2 bases and the J gene lost 1 base, with 15 bases spanning the gap. The CDR3 is CASSLTSTSTQETQYF. The CDR3 DNA is TGCGCCAGCAGCTTAACTTCAACGTCGACCCAAGAGACCCAGTACTTC.

This clonotype showed up many times. The rearrangement links TRBV6-5 to TRBJ1-2; 7 positions match TRBD1. The ends lost 2 bases at V and 4 bases at J; junction bases unmatched: 10. In germline, CDR1 is MNHEY, CDR2 SVGAGI. The CDR3 extends over 16 amino acids. The CDR3 coding sequence is TGTGCCAGCAGTTACCCCTCCGACAGGGAGATCTATGGCTACACCTTC. This encodes CASSYPSDREIYGYTF.

This clonotype has a count of ten or more. The CDR3 reads CSASGWAQGIHEQYF. The CDR3 coding sequence is TGCAGTGCTAGTGGGTGGGCGCAGGGTATCCACGAGCAGTACTTC. The V gene is TRBV20-1, the J gene TRBJ2-7, with TRBD1 as a possible D gene (5 bases). CDR3 size: 15 residues. Trimming cost V 3 bases and J 5 bases, with 20 bases left between them. The germline CDR1 and CDR2 sequences are DFQATT and SNEGSKA (reference sequence).

This clonotype showed up just a few times. A read error may produce the germline difference seen at one junction end. The chain recombines TRBV11-1 with TRBJ2-2; 7 positions match TRBD2. The CDR3 has 17 amino acids. Germline CDR1 reads SGHAT; CDR2 reads FQDESV (reference sequence). CDR3 nucleotides: TGTGCCGGCAGCTTCCGCACTGGACTAGATATGGTCGGGGAGCTGTTTTTT. Its translation is CAGSFRTGLDMVGELFF. The whole variable domain, remainder taken from reference TRBV11-1 and TRBJ2-2, is EAEVAQSPRYKITEKSQAVAFWCDPISGHATLYWYRQILGQGPELLVQFQDESVVDDSQLPKDRFSAERLKGVDSTLKIQPAELGDSAMYLCAGSFRTGLDMVGELFFGEGSRLTVL.

At least ten counts were recorded for this clonotype. The genes are TRBV6-2 or TRBV6-3 and TRBJ1-5; D gene unclear. Germline CDR1 and CDR2: MNHEY and SVGEGT. CDR3 length: 14 residues. V was clipped by 0 bases and J by 9 bases, with 12 bases between them. CDR3 sequence (DNA): TGTGCCAGCAGTTACTCAGCGGTCTCAACGCCCCAGCATTTT. Protein: CASSYSAVSTPQHF.

This clonotype occurred many times. V and J are TRBV20-1 and TRBJ1-2, with D perhaps matching TRBD1 (5 bases). The germline V gene encodes CDR1 DFQATT and CDR2 SNEGSKA (reference sequence). With 7 bases removed from V and 8 bases from J, the gap between germline ends came to 20 bases. This CDR3 comprises 13 residues. CDR3 nucleotides: TGCAGTGGTAACCGGGTCCTAGGGGACGGCTACACCTTC. Translating gives CSGNRVLGDGYTF.

This clonotype was picked up many times. CDR3 coding DNA: TGCAGTGCCGGACAGGGATGGGGCGATGGCTACACCTTC. Its translation is CSAGQGWGDGYTF. The rearrangement joins TRBV20-1 to TRBJ1-2; 8 nucleotides align to TRBD1. This CDR3 comprises 13 residues. Trimming removed 6 bases from V and 6 bases from J; junction bases left unmatched: 9. The germline V gene has CDR1 DFQATT and CDR2 SNEGSKA (reference sequence).

Many counts were recorded for this clonotype. The chain couples TRBV6-1 to TRBJ2-4; D unclear. From germline, CDR1 is MNHNS and CDR2 SASEGT. The CDR3 is 15 residues long. V lost 4 bases, J lost 1 base, and 11 bases lay in between. CDR3 in amino acids: CASSAGGWAKNIQYF. The CDR3 nucleotides read TGTGCCAGCAGTGCCGGTGGTTGGGCCAAAAACATTCAGTACTTC.

This clonotype has ten or more counts. This chain connects TRBV11-1 to TRBJ2-6; tentatively, D is TRBD1 or TRBD2 (5 bases each). CDR1 and CDR2 from the germline V gene are SGHAT and FQDESV (reference sequence). The length of the CDR3 is 19 residues. V lost 7 bases, J lost 0 bases, and 22 bases lay in between. CDR3 nucleotide sequence: TGTGCCAGCACCTCCACAAGCGGACAAGAGAACTCTGGGGCCAACGTCCTGACTTTC. It codes for CASTSTSGQENSGANVLTF.

This clonotype was seen ten or more times. This chain connects TRBV28 to TRBJ2-5, with 7 bases matching TRBD1. The trim removed 6 bases at V and 3 bases at J, leaving 7 bases unmatched. The length of the CDR3 is 14 residues. In germline, CDR1 is MDHEN, CDR2 SYDVKM. The CDR3 is CASSDSTGEETQYF. CDR3 in DNA: TGTGCCAGCAGCGATTCCACAGGGGAAGAGACCCAGTACTTC.

This clonotype was found many times. The chain has TRBV12-3 or TRBV12-4 and TRBJ1-1, with a possible D match to TRBD1 (6 bases). There are 16 residues in the CDR3. V was shortened by 6 bases and J by 0 bases, with 17 bases between the two germline ends. The CDR3 loop is CASSPRGTGLNTEAFF. CDR3 nucleotide sequence: TGTGCCAGCAGCCCCCGGGGAACAGGGCTGAACACTGAAGCTTTCTTT.

This clonotype was seen ten or more times. This rearrangement joins TRBV16 to TRBJ2-5; D call uncertain. V was cut by 1 base and J by 0 bases, with 6 bases left in between. Germline CDR1 KGHSY, CDR2 FQNENV. The CDR3 is 14 residues long. CDR3 bases: TGTGCCAGCAGCCAATTTGGACACCAAGAGACCCAGTACTTC. Its protein product is CASSQFGHQETQYF.

This clonotype has ten or more counts. J is TRBJ2-7 and V is TRBV20-1, with 7 bases lining up with TRBD2. The V segment lost 0 bases and the J segment 1 base; nucleotides outside the gene matches: 9. Per germline, CDR1 DFQATT and CDR2 SNEGSKA (reference sequence). The CDR3 runs to 16 residues. CDR3 bases: TGCAGTGCTAGAGATCCGGGGGGACTTGGGTCCTACGAGCAGTACTTC. Its translation: CSARDPGGLGSYEQYF.

This clonotype was seen at least ten times. The rearrangement joins TRBV27 to TRBJ2-2; D may match TRBD1 or TRBD2 (6 bases each). The CDR3 contains 15 residues. Trimming stripped 3 bases from V and 13 bases from J, with 21 bases between. Germline CDR1 is MNHEY and CDR2 is SMNVEV (reference sequence). In DNA form, the CDR3 reads TGTGCCAGCAGTTTTGACAGGCTGGGGGGAACAGGGCTGTTTTTT. Translated: CASSFDRLGGTGLFF.

This clonotype appeared many times. The chain uses TRBV12-3 or TRBV12-4 and TRBJ1-2, with TRBD1 matching 10 bases. V was pared by 6 bases and J by 8 bases, with 6 bases of the junction left unmatched. The CDR3 extends over 13 amino acids. In DNA form, the CDR3 reads TGTGCCAGCAGGATCGGACAGGGGGTCGGCTACACCTTC. Its protein product is CASRIGQGVGYTF.

This clonotype occurred many times. The V call is TRBV6-2 or TRBV6-3, the J call TRBJ2-7; D is undetermined. Germline-derived CDR1 and CDR2 are MNHEY and SVGEGT. This CDR3 spans 13 amino acids. Trimming left V 4 bases short and J 0 bases short, with 7 bases between. The CDR3 here is CASSSSSSYEQYF. The DNA of the CDR3 is TGTGCCAGCAGTTCGAGTAGCTCCTACGAGCAGTACTTC.

The sample holds many counts of this clonotype. V and J are TRBV20-1 and TRBJ2-7; 11 bases are shared with TRBD1. Germline CDR1 and CDR2: DFQATT and SNEGSKA (reference sequence). This CDR3 is built from 14 residues. The ends lost 2 bases at V and 6 bases at J; junction bases unmatched: 6. In nucleotides, the CDR3 is TGCAGTGCTAGATCCGGGACAGGGGGTCGCGAGCAGTACTTC. Protein sequence: CSARSGTGGREQYF.

This clonotype was counted only a few times. The chain links TRBV6-1 to TRBJ2-7; D remains ambiguous. V was pared by 3 bases and J by 4 bases, with 7 bases between. Germline lookup yields CDR1 MNHNS and CDR2 SASEGT. CDR3 size: 12 residues. CDR3 region: CASSERFYEQYF. The DNA for the CDR3 is TGTGCCAGCAGTGAGAGATTTTACGAGCAGTACTTC.